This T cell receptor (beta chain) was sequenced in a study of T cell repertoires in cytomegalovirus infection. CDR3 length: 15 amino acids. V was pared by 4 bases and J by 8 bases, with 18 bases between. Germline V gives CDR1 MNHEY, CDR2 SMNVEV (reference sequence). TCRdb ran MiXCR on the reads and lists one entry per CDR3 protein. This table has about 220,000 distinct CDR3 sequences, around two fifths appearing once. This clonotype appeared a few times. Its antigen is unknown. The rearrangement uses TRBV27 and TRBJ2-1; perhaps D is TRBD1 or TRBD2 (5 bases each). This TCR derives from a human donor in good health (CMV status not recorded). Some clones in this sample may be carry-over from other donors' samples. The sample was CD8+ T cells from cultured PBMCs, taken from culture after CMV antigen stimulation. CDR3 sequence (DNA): TGTGCCAGCAGTTCCCTCATGGGACGTAGGGATGAGCAGTTCTTC. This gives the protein CASSSLMGRRDEQFF.